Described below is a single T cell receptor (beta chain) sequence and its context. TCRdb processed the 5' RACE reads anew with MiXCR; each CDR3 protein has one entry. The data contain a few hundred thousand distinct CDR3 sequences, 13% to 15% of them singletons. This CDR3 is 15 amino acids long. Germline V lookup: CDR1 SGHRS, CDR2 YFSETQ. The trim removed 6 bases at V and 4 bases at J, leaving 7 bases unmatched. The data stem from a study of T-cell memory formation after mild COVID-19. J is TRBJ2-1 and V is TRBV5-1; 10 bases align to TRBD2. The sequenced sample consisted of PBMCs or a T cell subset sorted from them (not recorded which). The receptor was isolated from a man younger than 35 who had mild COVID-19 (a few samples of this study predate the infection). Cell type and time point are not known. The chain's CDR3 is CASTLSGGDYNEQFF. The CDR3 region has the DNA TGCGCCAGCACCCTAAGCGGGGGGGATTACAATGAGCAGTTCTTC.